This T cell receptor (beta chain) originates from a study of T cells in Graves' hyperthyroidism and ophthalmopathy. Overall study findings and caveats: Most thyroid clonotypes with frequency above 0.001 were detected in blood.

Amplification targeted TCR beta CDR3 regions from RNA transcripts. TCR CDR3 underwent first-round RT-PCR with the HTBI primer set. TCRdb itself ran the multiplex PCR reads through MiXCR, one entry per CDR3 protein. The profile shows about 270,000 distinct CDR3 sequences, 20% to 25% of them singletons. This clonotype was counted once. The antigen is undetermined. The CDR3 spans 15 residues. CDR1 and CDR2 from the germline V gene are LGHNA and YNFKEQ. V was cut by 4 bases and J by 1 base, with 14 bases left in between. This TCR was sampled from a man between 25 and 39 years old with Graves' ophthalmopathy. Sequences were obtained from blood. The rearrangement joins TRBV4-2 to TRBJ2-7; TRBD2 might be the D (6 bases). CDR3 DNA: TGTGCCAGCAGCCTTCTCCGGACTAAGTCCTACGAGCAGTACTTC. Translating gives CASSLLRTKSYEQYF.